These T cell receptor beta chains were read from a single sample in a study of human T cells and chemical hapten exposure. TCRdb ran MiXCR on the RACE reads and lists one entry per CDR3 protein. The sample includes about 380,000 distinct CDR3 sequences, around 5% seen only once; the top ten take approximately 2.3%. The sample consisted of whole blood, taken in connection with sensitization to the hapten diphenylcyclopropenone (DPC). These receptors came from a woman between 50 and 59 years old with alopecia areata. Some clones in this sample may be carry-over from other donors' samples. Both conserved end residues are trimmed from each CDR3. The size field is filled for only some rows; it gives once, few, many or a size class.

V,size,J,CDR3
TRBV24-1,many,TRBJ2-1,ATSDAAVSYNEQF
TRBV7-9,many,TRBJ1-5,ASSSESQGNQPQH
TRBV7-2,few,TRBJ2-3,ASSPGLGRGTDTQY
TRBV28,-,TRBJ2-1,ASKVYNEQF
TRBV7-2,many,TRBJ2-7,ASSLTFGPHEQY
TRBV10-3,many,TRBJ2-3,AIASGDTDTQY
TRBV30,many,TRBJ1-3,AWSIYPGSGNTIY
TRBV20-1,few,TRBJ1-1,SARDGRRNTEAF
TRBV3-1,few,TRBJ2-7,ASSQGTGAPTYEQY
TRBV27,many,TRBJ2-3,ASSSPSGLAGGSTQY
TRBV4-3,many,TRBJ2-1,ASSQNGRADEQF
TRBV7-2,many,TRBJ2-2,ASSLVILGGCV
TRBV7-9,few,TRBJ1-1,ASSKGQLNTEAF
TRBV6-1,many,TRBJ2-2,ASKPYSNTGELF
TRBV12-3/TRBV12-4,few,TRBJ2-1,ASGVGLARSHLQF
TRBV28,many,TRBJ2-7,ASRQGVSYEQY
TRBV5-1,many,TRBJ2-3,ASSPGLAGAAVDTQY
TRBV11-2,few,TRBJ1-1,ASSPAGQEAF
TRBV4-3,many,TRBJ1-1,ASSQELRLGTEAF
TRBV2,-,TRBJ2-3,ANQAGSTDTQY
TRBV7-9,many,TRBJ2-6,ASSLAPGAGANVLT
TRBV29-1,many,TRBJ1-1,SVGGQGVTEAF
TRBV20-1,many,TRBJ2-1,SARPSPGSGNYNEQF
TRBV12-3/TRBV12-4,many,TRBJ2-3,ASSFDKGTQY
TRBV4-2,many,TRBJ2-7,ASSQTSGRSSYEQY
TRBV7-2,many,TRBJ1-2,ASSLVPGNQNGYT
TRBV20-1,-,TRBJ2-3,SAPLAVLGTDTQY
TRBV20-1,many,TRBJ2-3,SATSSTDTQY
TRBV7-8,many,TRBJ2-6,ASSPSAAGGSLSGANVLT
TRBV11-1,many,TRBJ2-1,ASSLGLAANEQF
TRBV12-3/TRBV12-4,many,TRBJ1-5,ASSKGNSNQPQH
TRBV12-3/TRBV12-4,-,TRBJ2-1,ASSIGTSVEQF
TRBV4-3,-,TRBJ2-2,ASSQSLAANTGELF
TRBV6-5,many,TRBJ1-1,ASSYSGQGATEAF
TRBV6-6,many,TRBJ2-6,ASSYPLSGANVLT
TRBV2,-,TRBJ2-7,ASSRIGYEQY
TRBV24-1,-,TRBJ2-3,ATSEVGTGTDTQY
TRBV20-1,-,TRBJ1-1,SAREPLTEAF